These T cell receptor beta chains were read from a single sample in a study of a mutant IDH1 vaccine in newly diagnosed glioma. Their recognized antigens are unknown. Generated by immunoSEQ multiplex PCR, the TCRdb table keeps only in-frame clones and is missing some. The sample gives under 13,000 clones, about 91% of which show up once; approximately 5.2% is in the top ten. The input for sequencing was PBMCs, taken from a glioma patient whose treatment included an IDH1 peptide vaccine. The receptors shown here come from a middle-aged woman with glioma. Some clones in this sample may be carry-over from other donors' samples. CDR3s include the opening cysteine and the closing phenylalanine or tryptophan. The order of the fields is D gene, V gene, J gene, clone size, CDR3 protein, CDR3 DNA. The D gene is left open where the match is weak. Clone size is shown for a subset of rows, as once, few, many or a class of expanded clone.

d_call: .
v_call: TRBV28
j_call: TRBJ1-4
clone_size: .
cdr3_aa: CASSFQGIANEKLFF
cdr3_nt: TGTGCCAGCAGCTTCCAGGGGATAGCTAATGAAAAACTGTTTTTT

d_call: .
v_call: TRBV30
j_call: TRBJ2-5
clone_size: .
cdr3_aa: CAWGSYLGGETQYF
cdr3_nt: TGTGCCTGGGGGTCTTACCTAGGGGGAGAGACCCAGTACTTC

d_call: TRBD1
v_call: TRBV6-5
j_call: TRBJ1-5
clone_size: medium-sized
cdr3_aa: CASRGQDNQPQHF
cdr3_nt: TGTGCCAGCAGAGGACAGGACAATCAGCCCCAGCATTTT

d_call: .
v_call: TRBV28
j_call: TRBJ1-2
clone_size: .
cdr3_aa: CASSLLGSSGYTF
cdr3_nt: TGTGCCAGCAGTTTATTGGGGAGTAGTGGCTACACCTTC

d_call: TRBD1
v_call: TRBV10-1
j_call: TRBJ2-2
clone_size: once
cdr3_aa: CASRPGDRGTGELFF
cdr3_nt: TGCGCCAGCAGACCGGGGGACAGGGGGACCGGGGAGCTGTTTTTT

d_call: TRBD2
v_call: TRBV7-2
j_call: TRBJ2-5
clone_size: .
cdr3_aa: CASTTGLAGGRQTQYF
cdr3_nt: TGTGCCAGCACCACGGGACTGGCGGGGGGGAGGCAGACCCAGTACTTC

d_call: TRBD1
v_call: TRBV19
j_call: TRBJ2-3
clone_size: .
cdr3_aa: CASSINRGPLDTDTQYF
cdr3_nt: TGTGCCAGTAGTATAAACAGGGGGCCTTTGGACACAGATACGCAGTATTTT

d_call: TRBD2
v_call: TRBV6-1
j_call: TRBJ2-2
clone_size: .
cdr3_aa: CASSEKRLAGITGELFF
cdr3_nt: TGTGCCAGCAGTGAAAAACGACTAGCGGGGATCACCGGGGAGCTGTTTTTT

d_call: TRBD1
v_call: TRBV30
j_call: TRBJ1-1
clone_size: few
cdr3_aa: CAWSTGQGGTEAFF
cdr3_nt: TGTGCCTGGAGTACGGGACAGGGCGGCACTGAAGCTTTCTTT

d_call: .
v_call: TRBV5-1
j_call: TRBJ2-1
clone_size: .
cdr3_aa: CASSSGAAVSYNEQFF
cdr3_nt: TGCGCCAGCAGCTCGGGGGCGGCGGTCTCCTACAATGAGCAGTTCTTC

d_call: .
v_call: TRBV27
j_call: TRBJ2-7
clone_size: .
cdr3_aa: CASSPTGLITYEQYF
cdr3_nt: TGTGCCAGCAGCCCGACAGGTTTAATCACCTACGAGCAGTACTTC

d_call: .
v_call: TRBV6-5
j_call: TRBJ1-2
clone_size: .
cdr3_aa: CASSPDTPSNYGYTF
cdr3_nt: TGTGCCAGCAGTCCAGACACCCCTTCTAACTATGGCTACACCTTC

d_call: .
v_call: TRBV30
j_call: TRBJ2-7
clone_size: .
cdr3_aa: CAWSVGSDSYEQYF
cdr3_nt: TGTGCCTGGAGTGTCGGCAGTGACTCCTACGAGCAGTACTTC

d_call: TRBD1
v_call: TRBV19
j_call: TRBJ1-1
clone_size: .
cdr3_aa: CASSMPGQGIFGDTEAFF
cdr3_nt: TGTGCCAGTAGTATGCCCGGACAGGGGATCTTTGGCGACACTGAAGCTTTCTTT

d_call: .
v_call: TRBV30
j_call: TRBJ1-2
clone_size: .
cdr3_aa: CAWRNGLGQGLPLGYTF
cdr3_nt: TGTGCCTGGAGAAACGGGCTTGGCCAGGGACTTCCTCTAGGCTACACCTTC

d_call: .
v_call: TRBV14
j_call: TRBJ1-2
clone_size: .
cdr3_aa: CASSQNSYYGYTF
cdr3_nt: TGTGCCAGCAGCCAGAACAGCTACTATGGCTACACCTTC

d_call: TRBD2
v_call: TRBV4-1
j_call: TRBJ2-3
clone_size: .
cdr3_aa: CASTQRGSTDTQYF
cdr3_nt: TGCGCCAGCACCCAGCGGGGGAGCACAGATACGCAGTATTTT

d_call: .
v_call: TRBV12-5
j_call: TRBJ2-7
clone_size: .
cdr3_aa: CASGLSDSYEQYF
cdr3_nt: TGTGCTAGTGGTTTGAGCGACTCCTACGAGCAGTACTTC

d_call: .
v_call: TRBV5-1
j_call: TRBJ2-3
clone_size: .
cdr3_aa: CASGVNPHPDTQYF
cdr3_nt: TGCGCCAGCGGGGTCAACCCCCACCCAGATACGCAGTATTTT

d_call: TRBD1
v_call: TRBV12-5
j_call: TRBJ2-1
clone_size: .
cdr3_aa: CASGSAPGQVYNEQFF
cdr3_nt: TGTGCTAGTGGTTCCGCCCCGGGACAGGTTTACAATGAGCAGTTCTTC

d_call: TRBD1
v_call: TRBV27
j_call: TRBJ2-7
clone_size: .
cdr3_aa: CASSLTGDEQYF
cdr3_nt: TGTGCCAGCAGTTTGACAGGGGACGAGCAGTACTTC

d_call: .
v_call: TRBV7-3
j_call: TRBJ1-1
clone_size: .
cdr3_aa: CASSLGRVSNTEAFF
cdr3_nt: TGTGCCAGCAGCTTAGGTCGGGTTTCGAACACTGAAGCTTTCTTT

d_call: .
v_call: TRBV5-1
j_call: TRBJ2-1
clone_size: .
cdr3_aa: CASSLEGSNEQFF
cdr3_nt: TGCGCCAGCAGCTTGGAGGGCAGCAATGAGCAGTTCTTC

d_call: .
v_call: TRBV18
j_call: TRBJ2-7
clone_size: .
cdr3_aa: CASSPGGGSYEQYF
cdr3_nt: TGTGCCAGCTCACCAGGTGGGGGTTCCTACGAGCAGTACTTC

d_call: .
v_call: TRBV2
j_call: TRBJ2-3
clone_size: .
cdr3_aa: CASLGLWVGDTQYF
cdr3_nt: TGTGCCAGCCTCGGGTTGTGGGTAGGGGATACGCAGTATTTT

d_call: TRBD1
v_call: TRBV6-1
j_call: TRBJ1-2
clone_size: .
cdr3_aa: CASTNRGRGYGYTF
cdr3_nt: TGTGCCAGCACCAACAGGGGGCGAGGCTATGGCTACACCTTC

d_call: .
v_call: TRBV27
j_call: TRBJ1-4
clone_size: .
cdr3_aa: CASSSSLVGNEKLFF
cdr3_nt: TGTGCCAGCAGTTCCTCACTTGTGGGTAATGAAAAACTGTTTTTT

d_call: .
v_call: TRBV2
j_call: TRBJ1-5
clone_size: .
cdr3_aa: CASSRDTYYSNQPQHF
cdr3_nt: TGTGCCAGCAGTAGGGACACATACTATAGCAATCAGCCCCAGCATTTT

d_call: TRBD1
v_call: TRBV15
j_call: TRBJ1-1
clone_size: few
cdr3_aa: CATSRDRGMNTEAFF
cdr3_nt: TGTGCCACCAGCAGGGACAGGGGGATGAACACTGAAGCTTTCTTT

d_call: .
v_call: TRBV19
j_call: TRBJ1-3
clone_size: .
cdr3_aa: CASSPETVTIYF
cdr3_nt: TGTGCCAGTAGTCCCGAGACCGTCACCATATATTTT

d_call: .
v_call: TRBV9
j_call: TRBJ2-1
clone_size: .
cdr3_aa: CASSVVGYPGDEQFF
cdr3_nt: TGTGCCAGCAGCGTAGTGGGTTATCCGGGGGATGAGCAGTTCTTC

d_call: .
v_call: TRBV7-9
j_call: TRBJ1-2
clone_size: few
cdr3_aa: CASTDGGAGYTF
cdr3_nt: TGTGCCAGCACCGACGGGGGGGCTGGCTACACCTTC

d_call: .
v_call: TRBV6-1
j_call: TRBJ2-5
clone_size: .
cdr3_aa: CASAPSQETQYF
cdr3_nt: TGTGCCAGCGCCCCCAGCCAAGAGACCCAGTACTTC

d_call: .
v_call: TRBV28
j_call: TRBJ2-7
clone_size: .
cdr3_aa: CASLSGYEQYF
cdr3_nt: TGTGCCAGCCTATCGGGGTACGAGCAGTACTTC

d_call: .
v_call: TRBV6-5
j_call: TRBJ1-1
clone_size: .
cdr3_aa: CASSSSRGFTEAFF
cdr3_nt: TGTGCCAGCAGTTCTTCCCGGGGGTTCACTGAAGCTTTCTTT

d_call: .
v_call: TRBV30
j_call: TRBJ1-1
clone_size: few
cdr3_aa: CAWSVRGIAEAFF
cdr3_nt: TGTGCCTGGAGTGTACGAGGAATCGCTGAAGCTTTCTTT

d_call: .
v_call: TRBV29-1
j_call: TRBJ1-1
clone_size: .
cdr3_aa: CSVDGGLNTEAFF
cdr3_nt: TGCAGCGTTGATGGTGGATTAAACACTGAAGCTTTCTTT

d_call: .
v_call: TRBV7-9
j_call: TRBJ2-7
clone_size: .
cdr3_aa: CASSLSYEQYF
cdr3_nt: TGTGCCAGCAGCCTAAGCTACGAGCAGTACTTC

d_call: .
v_call: TRBV5-1
j_call: TRBJ2-7
clone_size: .
cdr3_aa: CASRTGSSNEQYF
cdr3_nt: TGCGCCAGCAGGACAGGTAGTAGCAACGAGCAGTACTTC

d_call: .
v_call: TRBV4-1
j_call: TRBJ1-1
clone_size: .
cdr3_aa: CASSQDSGGGNTEAFF
cdr3_nt: TGCGCCAGCAGCCAAGATTCCGGGGGAGGGAACACTGAAGCTTTCTTT

d_call: TRBD2
v_call: TRBV12-5
j_call: TRBJ2-1
clone_size: few
cdr3_aa: CASGPGTSSYNEQFF
cdr3_nt: TGTGCTAGTGGTCCCGGGACTAGCAGCTACAATGAGCAGTTCTTC

d_call: TRBD1
v_call: TRBV7-2
j_call: TRBJ2-5
clone_size: .
cdr3_aa: CASSPQGAQETQYF
cdr3_nt: TGTGCCAGCAGCCCACAGGGGGCTCAAGAGACCCAGTACTTC

d_call: .
v_call: TRBV7-9
j_call: TRBJ1-5
clone_size: .
cdr3_aa: CASSHQGDQPQHF
cdr3_nt: TGTGCCAGCAGCCATCAGGGAGATCAGCCCCAGCATTTT

d_call: .
v_call: TRBV6-6
j_call: TRBJ1-2
clone_size: .
cdr3_aa: CASSFRESGYTF
cdr3_nt: TGTGCCAGCAGTTTCCGGGAGTCGGGCTACACCTTC

d_call: TRBD1
v_call: TRBV23-1
j_call: TRBJ2-3
clone_size: few
cdr3_aa: CASSFPTGGGRDTQYF
cdr3_nt: TGCGCCAGCAGTTTCCCGACAGGGGGCGGTAGGGATACGCAGTATTTT

d_call: .
v_call: TRBV18
j_call: TRBJ1-1
clone_size: .
cdr3_aa: CASSLPAGNTEAFF
cdr3_nt: TGTGCCAGCTCACTACCGGCGGGGAACACTGAAGCTTTCTTT

d_call: .
v_call: TRBV28
j_call: TRBJ2-1
clone_size: .
cdr3_aa: CASSPRAITVGEQFF
cdr3_nt: TGTGCCAGCTCCCCGAGGGCGATAACCGTGGGGGAGCAGTTCTTC

d_call: .
v_call: TRBV5-6
j_call: TRBJ2-3
clone_size: .
cdr3_aa: CASSPTGLHNQYF
cdr3_nt: TGTGCCAGCAGCCCGACGGGACTTCATAACCAGTATTTT

d_call: TRBD1
v_call: TRBV7-8
j_call: TRBJ2-1
clone_size: .
cdr3_aa: CASSPTGVGEQFF
cdr3_nt: TGTGCCAGCAGCCCGACAGGGGTTGGTGAGCAGTTCTTC

d_call: TRBD1
v_call: TRBV25-1
j_call: TRBJ2-3
clone_size: .
cdr3_aa: CASRPGQGLDTQYF
cdr3_nt: TGTGCCAGCAGACCGGGACAGGGTCTTGATACGCAGTATTTT

d_call: .
v_call: TRBV5-8
j_call: TRBJ2-5
clone_size: .
cdr3_aa: CASSFPTGQETQYF
cdr3_nt: TGTGCCAGCAGCTTCCCCACAGGGCAAGAGACCCAGTACTTC

d_call: TRBD1
v_call: TRBV2
j_call: TRBJ1-3
clone_size: .
cdr3_aa: CASNGQVRGNTIYF
cdr3_nt: TGTGCCAGCAACGGACAGGTACGAGGAAACACCATATATTTT

d_call: .
v_call: TRBV6-1
j_call: TRBJ1-5
clone_size: .
cdr3_aa: CASTRGGGNQPQHF
cdr3_nt: TGTGCCAGCACTCGAGGGGGAGGCAATCAGCCCCAGCATTTT

d_call: .
v_call: TRBV29-1
j_call: TRBJ1-2
clone_size: once
cdr3_aa: CSVGGDYGYTF
cdr3_nt: TGCAGCGTAGGGGGGGACTATGGCTACACCTTC

d_call: TRBD1
v_call: TRBV5-1
j_call: TRBJ1-2
clone_size: .
cdr3_aa: CASSLGLLLVQGAEYGYTF
cdr3_nt: TGCGCCAGCAGCTTAGGCCTCTTACTCGTACAGGGGGCAGAGTATGGCTACACCTTC